Shown below are 2 T cell receptor beta chains from a single sample sequenced in a study of long-term antiretroviral therapy in people with HIV. Version v3.0 of the immunoSEQ assay was performed at survey level. The method was immunoSEQ multiplex PCR; TCRdb's version includes in-frame clones alone and lacks a portion of them. The sample has just under 20,000 clones, about 74% seen once. Sequenced here: unsorted PBMCs, sampled 0.5 years before starting antiretroviral therapy. These TCRs come from a man aged 18 to 30 with HIV.

The chain couples TRBV6-4 to TRBJ2-3; tentative D call: TRBD2 (5 bases). The CDR3 extends over 15 amino acids. Per the germline V gene, CDR1 is MRHNA and CDR2 is SNTAGT. The V end was cut by 0 bases, the J end by 4 bases, with 11 bases between. For the CDR3, the DNA is TGTGCCAGCAGTGACTCAAGCGAGGGCGCAGATACGCAGTATTTT. This encodes CASSDSSEGADTQYF.

V gene TRBV18 combines with J gene TRBJ2-7, with D perhaps given as TRBD1 or TRBD2 (5 bases each). Germline lookup yields CDR1 KGHSH and CDR2 LQKENI. The CDR3 is made up of 13 amino acids. Trimming stripped 5 bases from V and 2 bases from J, with 10 bases between. The CDR3 region is CASSDEGPYEQYF. The CDR3 DNA is TGTGCCAGCTCAGACGAGGGACCCTACGAGCAGTACTTC.